This is a list of T cell receptor beta chains from one sample in a study of blood T cells in healthy people across ages. TCRdb called the 5' RACE reads again in MiXCR, with one record for every CDR3 protein. The table shows about 1,800,000 distinct CDR3 sequences, with roughly 27% occurring only once. Sequences were obtained from blood. These receptors all come from a woman in her twenties or thirties in good health. Each CDR3 is given with its conserved first and last residue. The order of the fields is clone size, V gene, D gene, J gene, CDR3 protein, CDR3 DNA. D genes are given only for firm matches. Rows give clone size only sometimes, using once, few, many, or a class for an expanded clone.

NA	TRBV12-3/TRBV12-4	TRBD2	TRBJ2-1	CASSFAGLYEQFF	TGTGCCAGCAGTTTTGCGGGACTATACGAGCAGTTCTTC
NA	TRBV5-1	TRBD2	TRBJ2-3	CASSLDPAGVVEGTQYF	TGCGCCAGCAGCTTGGATCCAGCGGGGGTCGTCGAGGGTACGCAGTATTTT
NA	TRBV5-1	TRBD1	TRBJ2-4	CASSFTGTGMNIQYF	TGCGCCAGCAGCTTCACCGGGACAGGGATGAACATTCAGTACTTC
few	TRBV30	TRBD2	TRBJ2-7	CAWSALAGVGEQYF	TGTGCCTGGAGTGCCCTAGCGGGAGTGGGCGAGCAGTACTTC
NA	TRBV7-9	NA	TRBJ2-1	CASSSGQYSEQFF	TGTGCCAGCAGCTCTGGACAGTACAGTGAGCAGTTCTTC
few	TRBV10-3	NA	TRBJ1-5	CASGGGVLNQPQHF	TGTGCCTCCGGGGGAGGGGTCCTCAATCAGCCCCAGCATTTT
few	TRBV6-1	NA	TRBJ2-7	CASSEQGKMAYEQYF	TGTGCCAGCAGTGAACAGGGGAAAATGGCCTACGAGCAGTACTTC
once	TRBV5-1	TRBD1	TRBJ2-1	CTSSKSLGTGSDEQFF	TGCACCAGCAGTAAGTCGTTAGGGACAGGGTCCGATGAGCAGTTCTTC
NA	TRBV12-3/TRBV12-4	NA	TRBJ1-5	CASSRTRGGDQPQHF	TGTGCCAGCAGTAGGACAAGGGGGGGCGATCAGCCCCAGCATTTT
NA	TRBV20-1	NA	TRBJ2-1	CSAPGDFGESSYNEQFF	TGCAGTGCTCCAGGTGATTTTGGGGAGAGCTCCTACAATGAGCAGTTCTTC